This T cell receptor beta chain stems from a study of T cells in localized non-small cell lung cancer. Study results and caveats: Sequencing covered just one tumor region, so heterogeneity cannot be ruled out.

Trimming at V came to 10 bases and at J to 5 bases, leaving 17 bases not matched to a gene. This CDR3 spans 15 amino acids. Germline CDR1 and CDR2: MNHNY and SVGAGI (reference sequence). Method: immunoSEQ multiplex PCR; TCRdb's copy keeps in-frame clones and lacks some. The data contain about 40,000 clones, roughly nine tenths of them singletons. With respect to this clone: Antigen unknown.

Material: PBMCs, obtained before any cancer treatment. The V and J genes are TRBV6-6 and TRBJ2-7, with 7 nucleotides matching TRBD2. The sequence was obtained from a woman between 35 and 75 years old with stage II lung adenocarcinoma. The CDR3 here is CATRQGEGRLDEQYF. The CDR3 nucleotides read TGTGCCACCCGCCAAGGGGAGGGCCGTTTAGACGAGCAGTACTTC.